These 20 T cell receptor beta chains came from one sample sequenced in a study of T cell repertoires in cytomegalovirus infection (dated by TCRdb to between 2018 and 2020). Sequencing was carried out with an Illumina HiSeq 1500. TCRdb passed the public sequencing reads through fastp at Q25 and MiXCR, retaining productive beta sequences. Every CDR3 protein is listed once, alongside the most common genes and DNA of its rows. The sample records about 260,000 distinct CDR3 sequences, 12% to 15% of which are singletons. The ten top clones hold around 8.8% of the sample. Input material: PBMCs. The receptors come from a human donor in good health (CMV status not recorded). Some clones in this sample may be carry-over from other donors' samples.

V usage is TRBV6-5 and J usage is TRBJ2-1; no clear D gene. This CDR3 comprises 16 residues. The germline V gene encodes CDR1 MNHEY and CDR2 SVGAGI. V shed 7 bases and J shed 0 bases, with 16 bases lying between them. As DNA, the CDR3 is TGTGCCAGCAAACCTATTCTCGGTAGCTCCTACAATGAGCAGTTCTTC. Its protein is CASKPILGSSYNEQFF.

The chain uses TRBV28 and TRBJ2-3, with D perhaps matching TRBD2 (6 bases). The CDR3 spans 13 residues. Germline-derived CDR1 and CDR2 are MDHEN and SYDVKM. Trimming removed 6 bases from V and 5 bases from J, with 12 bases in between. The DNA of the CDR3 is TGTGCCAGCAGGGGCGGGAATATAGATACGCAGTATTTT. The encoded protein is CASRGGNIDTQYF.

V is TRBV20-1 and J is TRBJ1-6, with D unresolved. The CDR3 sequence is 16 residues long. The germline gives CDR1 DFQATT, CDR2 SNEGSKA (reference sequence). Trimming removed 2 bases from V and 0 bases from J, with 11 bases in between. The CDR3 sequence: CSARLGLRSYNSPLHF. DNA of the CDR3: TGCAGTGCTAGATTAGGCCTTCGCTCCTATAATTCACCCCTCCACTTT.

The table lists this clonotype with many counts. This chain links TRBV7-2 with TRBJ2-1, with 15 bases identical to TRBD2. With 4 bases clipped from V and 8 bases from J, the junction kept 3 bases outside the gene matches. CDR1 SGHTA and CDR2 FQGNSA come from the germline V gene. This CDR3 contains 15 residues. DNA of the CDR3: TGTGCCAGCAGCTGGACTAGCGGGGGGGCTTATGAGCAGTTCTTC. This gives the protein CASSWTSGGAYEQFF. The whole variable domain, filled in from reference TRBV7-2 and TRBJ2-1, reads GAGVSQSPSNKVTEKGKDVELRCDPISGHTALYWYRQSLGQGLEFLIYFQGNSAPDKSGLPSDRFSAERTGGSVSTLTIQRTQQEDSAVYLCASSWTSGGAYEQFFGPGTRLTVL.

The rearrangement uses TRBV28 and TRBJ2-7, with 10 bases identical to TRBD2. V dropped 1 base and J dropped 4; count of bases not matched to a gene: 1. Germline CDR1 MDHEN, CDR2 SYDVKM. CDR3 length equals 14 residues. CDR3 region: CASSLLGLAYEQYF. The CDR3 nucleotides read TGTGCCAGCAGTTTATTGGGACTAGCGTACGAGCAGTACTTC.

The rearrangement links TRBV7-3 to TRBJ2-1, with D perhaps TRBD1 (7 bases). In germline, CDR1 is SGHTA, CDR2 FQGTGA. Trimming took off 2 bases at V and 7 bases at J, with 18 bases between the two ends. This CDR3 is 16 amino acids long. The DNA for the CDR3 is TGTGCCAGCAGCTTACCGGGACAGAGAGGGAGGAATGAGCAGTTCTTC. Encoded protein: CASSLPGQRGRNEQFF.

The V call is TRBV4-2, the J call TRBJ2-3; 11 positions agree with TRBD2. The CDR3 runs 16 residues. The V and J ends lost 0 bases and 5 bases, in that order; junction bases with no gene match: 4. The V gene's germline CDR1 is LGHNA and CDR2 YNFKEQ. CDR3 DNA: TGTGCCAGCAGCCAAGATCCTCTAGCGGGAGGAGATACGCAGTATTTT. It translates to CASSQDPLAGGDTQYF.

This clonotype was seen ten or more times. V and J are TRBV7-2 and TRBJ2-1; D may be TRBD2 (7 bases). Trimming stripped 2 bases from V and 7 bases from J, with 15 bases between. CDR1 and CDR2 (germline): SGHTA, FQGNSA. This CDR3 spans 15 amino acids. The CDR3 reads CASSLRGGAGNEQFF. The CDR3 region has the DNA TGTGCCAGCAGCTTAAGGGGGGGGGCGGGGAATGAGCAGTTCTTC.

This CDR3 is CASSETGGGQPQHF. Written as DNA, the CDR3 is TGTGCCAGCAGTGAGACAGGGGGTGGACAGCCCCAGCATTTT. The chain recombines TRBV25-1 with TRBJ1-5; 9 bases agree with TRBD1. Per the germline V gene, CDR1 is MGHDK and CDR2 is SYGVNS. The junction had 4 bases not matched to a gene; V was cut back by 3 bases and J by 7 bases. This CDR3 is 14 amino acids long.

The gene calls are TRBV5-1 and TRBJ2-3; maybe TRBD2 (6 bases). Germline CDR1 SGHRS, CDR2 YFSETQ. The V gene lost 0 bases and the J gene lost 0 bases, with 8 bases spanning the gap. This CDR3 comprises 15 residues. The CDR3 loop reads CASSLEGTSTDTQYF. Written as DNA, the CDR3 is TGCGCCAGCAGCTTGGAGGGGACTAGCACAGATACGCAGTATTTT.

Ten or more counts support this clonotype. The CDR3 here is CASSPSGRGPGFF. CDR3 bases: TGTGCCAGCAGCCCCAGCGGGAGGGGGCCCGGGTTCTTC. The rearrangement uses TRBV28 and TRBJ2-1; 10 bases fit TRBD2. Germline CDR1 is MDHEN and CDR2 is SYDVKM. The J segment lost 15 bases and the V segment lost 6 bases, leaving 11 bases of the junction unmatched. There are 13 residues in the CDR3.

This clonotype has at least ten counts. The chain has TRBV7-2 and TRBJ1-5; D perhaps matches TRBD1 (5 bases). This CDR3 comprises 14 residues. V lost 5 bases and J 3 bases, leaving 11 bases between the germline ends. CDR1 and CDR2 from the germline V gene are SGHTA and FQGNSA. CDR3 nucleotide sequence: TGTGCCAGCAGCCCAGGGTCTAACAATCAGCCCCAGCATTTT. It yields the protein CASSPGSNNQPQHF.

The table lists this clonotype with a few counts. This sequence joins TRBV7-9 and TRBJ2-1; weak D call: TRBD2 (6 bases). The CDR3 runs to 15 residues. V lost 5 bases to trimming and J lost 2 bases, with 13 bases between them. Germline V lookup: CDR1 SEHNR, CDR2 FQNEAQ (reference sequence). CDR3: CASSPYLAPYNEQFF. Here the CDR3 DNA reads TGTGCCAGCAGCCCATATCTAGCGCCCTACAATGAGCAGTTCTTC.

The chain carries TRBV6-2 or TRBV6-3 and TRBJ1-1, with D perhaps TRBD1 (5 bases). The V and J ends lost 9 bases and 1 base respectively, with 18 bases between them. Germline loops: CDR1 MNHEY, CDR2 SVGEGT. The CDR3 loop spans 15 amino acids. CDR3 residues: CASQGNRPENTEAFF. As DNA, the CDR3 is TGTGCCAGTCAGGGTAACCGGCCAGAGAACACTGAAGCTTTCTTT.

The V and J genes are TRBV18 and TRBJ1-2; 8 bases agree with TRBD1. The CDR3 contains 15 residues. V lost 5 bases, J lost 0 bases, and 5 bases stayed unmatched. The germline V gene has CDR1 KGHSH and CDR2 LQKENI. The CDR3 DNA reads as TGTGCCAGCTCAGTCGGACAGGGCGCTAACTATGGCTACACCTTC. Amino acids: CASSVGQGANYGYTF.

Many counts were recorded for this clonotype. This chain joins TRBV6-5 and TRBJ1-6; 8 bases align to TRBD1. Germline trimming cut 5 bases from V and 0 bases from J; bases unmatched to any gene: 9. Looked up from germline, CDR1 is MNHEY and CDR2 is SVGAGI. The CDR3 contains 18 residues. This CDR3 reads CASSLDRGESSYNSPLHF. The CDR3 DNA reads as TGTGCCAGCAGTCTCGACAGGGGCGAGAGCTCCTATAATTCACCCCTCCACTTT.

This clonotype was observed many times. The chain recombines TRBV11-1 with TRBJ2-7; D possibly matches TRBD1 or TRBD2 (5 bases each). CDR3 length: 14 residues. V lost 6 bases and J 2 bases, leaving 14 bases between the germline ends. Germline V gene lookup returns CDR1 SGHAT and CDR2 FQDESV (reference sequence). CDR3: CASSPWRGAYEQYF. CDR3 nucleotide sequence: TGTGCCAGCAGTCCATGGAGAGGGGCCTACGAGCAGTACTTC.

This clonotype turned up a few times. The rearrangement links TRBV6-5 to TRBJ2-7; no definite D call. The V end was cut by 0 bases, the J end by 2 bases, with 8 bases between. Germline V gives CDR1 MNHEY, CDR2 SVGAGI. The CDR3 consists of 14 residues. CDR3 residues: CASSYSVRTYEQYF. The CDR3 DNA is TGTGCCAGCAGTTACTCGGTCAGGACCTACGAGCAGTACTTC.

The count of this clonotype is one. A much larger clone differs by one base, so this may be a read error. The CDR3 reads CASRPTTGARYGYNF. The CDR3 DNA reads TGTGCCAGCAGACCAACGACAGGGGCCCGATATGGCTACAACTTC. J is TRBJ1-2 and V is TRBV12-3 or TRBV12-4; 8 bases line up with TRBD1. The length of the CDR3 is 15 residues.

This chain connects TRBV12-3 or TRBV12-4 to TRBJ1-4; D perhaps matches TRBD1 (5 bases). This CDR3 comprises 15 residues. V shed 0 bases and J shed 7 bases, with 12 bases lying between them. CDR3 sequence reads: CASSLAENRGEKLFF. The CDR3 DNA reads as TGTGCCAGCAGTTTAGCGGAGAATAGGGGTGAAAAACTGTTTTTT.